This entry concerns a single T cell receptor beta chain. Its antigen is not known. The data originate from a study of shared clonotypes between healthy human individuals. Measured with immunoSEQ multiplex PCR; TCRdb has only the in-frame clones, and not every one. The sample includes over a million clones, 95% to 97% of them seen just once. General study findings and limits: Relative to memory subsets, naive subsets generally showed larger estimated richness. In contrast to clonotypes shared by all four donors, non-shared clonotypes had lower generation probabilities.

J lost 7 bases, V lost 4 bases, and 12 bases had no gene match. Germline V gene lookup returns CDR1 LGHNA and CDR2 YNFKEQ. CDR3 length: 16 amino acids. This TCR was sampled from a man aged 25 to 40 in good health. The sample taken for sequencing was naive CD4+ T cells sorted from blood. The subset: CD45RA+ positively selected. The rearrangement uses TRBV4-2 and TRBJ2-1; 8 bases agree with TRBD2. The CDR3 here is CASSLPGAGGLNEQFF. The CDR3, as DNA: TGTGCCAGCAGCCTTCCCGGGGCGGGGGGCTTAAATGAGCAGTTCTTC.